This T cell receptor (beta chain) came from a study of early T cells in non-severe SARS-CoV-2 infection. Study-level information: With bulk RNA from unsorted whole blood as input, sequencing yielded unpaired chains.

This CDR3 has 15 residues. Germline lookup yields CDR1 KGHDR and CDR2 SFDVKD. About this clonotype itself: Its antigen is still unknown. It may be a read error: a sequence one base away is much more abundant.

Overall study findings and caveats: The study's VDJdb matching favored anti-spike CD8 responses and missed private and CD4 specificities.

cDNA molecules, individually, were tagged with unique molecular identifiers. A single record per CDR3 protein comes from TCRdb applying MiXCR to the 5' RACE reads. This repertoire shows nearly 45,000 distinct CDR3 sequences, under 13% found once; its top ten account for approximately 8.7%. The origin of this receptor is an adult who was a healthcare worker with PCR-confirmed SARS-CoV-2 infection or an uninfected control (not recorded which). The gene calls are TRBV24-1 and TRBJ1-5; the D gene is possibly TRBD1 (5 bases). Sequenced input: whole blood. CDR3 loop: CATSDRDGRNRPQHF. CDR3 in DNA: TGTGCCACCAGTGATAGGGACGGCCGCAATCGGCCCCAGCATTTT.